These 10 T cell receptor beta chains originate from one sample sequenced in a study of neurological immune-mediated disorders. MiXCR, run by TCRdb on the 5' RACE reads, gives a single entry per CDR3 protein. The repertoire holds approximately 60,000 distinct CDR3 sequences, with 3% to 4% as singletons. Sequenced input: PBMCs. These receptor sequences come from a woman aged 30 to 39 with multiple sclerosis.

This clonotype was counted only a few times. V usage is TRBV20-1 and J usage is TRBJ2-3; perhaps TRBD2 as D (5 bases). Per the germline V gene, CDR1 is DFQATT and CDR2 is SNEGSKA (reference sequence). This CDR3 spans 10 amino acids. Trimming took off 6 bases at V and 10 bases at J, with 11 bases between the two ends. CDR3 region: CSAGKGPQYF. CDR3 nucleotides: TGCAGTGCCGGGAAGGGCCCGCAGTATTTT.

This clonotype was seen ten or more times. The chain employs TRBV7-2 and TRBJ1-5, with D tentatively TRBD1 (5 bases). The CDR3 has 15 amino acids. With 5 bases removed from V and 2 bases from J, the gap between germline ends came to 13 bases. The V gene's germline CDR1 is SGHTA and CDR2 FQGNSA. The CDR3 spells CASSPTGYGNQPQHF. CDR3 DNA: TGTGCCAGCAGCCCAACAGGTTATGGCAATCAGCCCCAGCATTTT. Looking up the rest from reference TRBV7-2 and TRBJ1-5 gives the full variable domain: GAGVSQSPSNKVTEKGKDVELRCDPISGHTALYWYRQSLGQGLEFLIYFQGNSAPDKSGLPSDRFSAERTGGSVSTLTIQRTQQEDSAVYLCASSPTGYGNQPQHFGDGTRLSIL.

About this clonotype: A much larger clone lies a single base off, so this may be a read error. The rearrangement links TRBV5-6 to TRBJ2-7; 9 bases are shared with TRBD2. The CDR3 is made up of 14 amino acids. Germline CDR1 SGHDT, CDR2 YYEEEE. CDR3 in DNA: TGTGCCAGCAGCCTGACAGGGACTAGCTACGAGCATTACTTC. Its translation is CASSLTGTSYEHYF.

In its sample, this clonotype is medium-sized (0.01 to 0.1%). A read error may produce the germline difference seen at one junction end. The gene calls are TRBV7-2 and TRBJ2-6, with D perhaps given as TRBD1 or TRBD2 (5 bases each). The CDR3 consists of 17 residues. Germline-derived CDR1 and CDR2 are SGHTA and FQGNSA. The CDR3 nucleotides are TGTGCCAGCAGCCCCAGAGGGCGAATCTCTGGGGCCAAAGTCCTGACTTTC. Protein product: CASSPRGRISGAKVLTF.

This clonotype showed up many times. The chain links TRBV27 to TRBJ1-1; D unresolved. The CDR3 totals 13 residues. Germline assignment: CDR1 MNHEY and CDR2 SMNVEV (reference sequence). Trimming took off 2 bases at V and 5 bases at J, with 9 bases between the two ends. This CDR3 reads CASSLGRGTEAFF. The CDR3 DNA follows: TGTGCCAGCAGTTTAGGCCGAGGGACTGAAGCTTTCTTT.

J is TRBJ2-7 and V is TRBV18; possible D gene TRBD2, 5 bases. CDR1 is KGHSH and CDR2 is LQKENI in the germline V gene. V was clipped by 3 bases and J by 3 bases, with 9 bases between them. The CDR3 has 13 residues. The CDR3 DNA reads TGTGCCAGCTCACCCACCGGGGACTACGAGCAGTACTTC. Its protein product is CASSPTGDYEQYF. The whole variable domain, filled in from reference TRBV18 and TRBJ2-7, reads NAGVMQNPRHLVRRRGQEARLRCSPMKGHSHVYWYRQLPEEGLKFMVYLQKENIIDESGMPKERFSAEFPKEGPSILRIQQVVRGDSAAYFCASSPTGDYEQYFGPGTRLTVT.

This clonotype appeared many times. The V call is TRBV5-6, the J call TRBJ1-1; a weak D match, TRBD1 (6 bases). CDR1 and CDR2 from the germline V gene are SGHDT and YYEEEE. V was trimmed by 6 bases and J by 5 bases, leaving 14 bases between them. CDR3 length: 13 amino acids. The CDR3 sequence: CASTPGQVTEAFF. The CDR3 DNA sequence: TGTGCCAGCACCCCGGGACAAGTAACTGAAGCTTTCTTT.

This clonotype occurred many times. The chain links TRBV20-1 to TRBJ2-3; possible D gene TRBD2, 5 bases. V was pared by 5 bases and J by 4 bases, with 10 bases between. Germline V gene sequence: CDR1 DFQATT, CDR2 SNEGSKA (reference sequence). The CDR3 loop spans 12 amino acids. CDR3 residues: CSAPGVPDTQYF. CDR3 sequence (DNA): TGCAGTGCTCCCGGGGTCCCAGATACGCAGTATTTT.

This clonotype came up many times. The chain recombines TRBV20-1 with TRBJ2-2; D gene unclear. Germline lookup yields CDR1 DFQATT and CDR2 SNEGSKA (reference sequence). The length of the CDR3 is 14 residues. V lost 0 bases, J lost 8 bases, and 13 bases lay in between. CDR3 nucleotides: TGCAGTGCTAGAGACCCGGGTCCGTCTGGGGAGCTGTTTTTT. Translating it yields CSARDPGPSGELFF.

This clonotype has a count of ten or more. The genes are TRBV5-1 and TRBJ2-5; 9 bases map to TRBD2. V lost 2 bases and J lost 5; bases outside the gene matches: 10. Germline V gives CDR1 SGHRS, CDR2 YFSETQ. The CDR3 runs to 16 residues. The CDR3 protein is CASSFVIGTSLETQYF. CDR3 nucleotides: TGCGCCAGCAGCTTTGTTATAGGGACTAGCTTGGAGACCCAGTACTTC.